The T cell receptor beta chain described here comes from a study of shared clonotypes between healthy human individuals. The study, taken as a whole, reports: In several donors, around 5% of naive CD4 clonotypes appeared in common. Generally, naive subsets (rather than memory subsets) showed larger estimated richness.

Worth noting for this clone: Its specificity is unknown. In the same sample, other DNA sequences code for this CDR3.

Original methodology: ImmunoSEQ supplied junction-only sequences lacking quality scores, so filtering was different. The data were produced by immunoSEQ multiplex PCR, yet TCRdb's version contains in-frame clones alone and is incomplete. That table is the source of V, J and clone size, and D and trimming were worked out from the DNA. The sample yields 1.5 million to 2.5 million clones, roughly 94% seen once. Looked up from germline, CDR1 is SGHNT and CDR2 is YYREEE (reference sequence). CDR3 length: 15 residues. J gave up 1 base and V 3 bases, and 4 bases lay outside the gene matches. Naive-designated CD8 cells lacked CD45RO, were positively enriched for CCR7, and omitted terminally differentiated effector memory CD45RA+ cells.

Input material: naive CD8+ T cells sorted from blood. J is TRBJ2-7 and V is TRBV5-4, with 10 bases that match TRBD1. The clonotype originates from a man aged 18 to 35 in good health. The CDR3 region is CASSSRTGGSYEQYF. Here the CDR3 DNA reads TGTGCCAGCAGCTCTAGGACAGGGGGATCCTACGAGCAGTACTTC. Complete variable domain (other parts from reference TRBV5-4 and TRBJ2-7): ETGVTQSPTHLIKTRGQQVTLRCSSQSGHNTVSWYQQALGQGPQFIFQYYREEENGRGNFPPRFSGLQFPNYSSELNVNALELDDSALYLCASSSRTGGSYEQYFGPGTRLTVT.